Shown below are 32 T cell receptor beta chains from a single sample sequenced in a study of blood T cell repertoires in COVID-19. Clones were read by immunoSEQ multiplex PCR, and TCRdb kept only the in-frame ones, dropping some. The sample lists a few hundred thousand clones, approximately 82% occurring once. The source material was peripheral blood. All receptors come from a woman between 18 and 29 years old with acute or convalescent COVID-19.

This clone was observed a handful of times. This chain connects TRBV6-6 to TRBJ1-1; 8 nucleotides match TRBD1. This CDR3 has 19 amino acids. With 6 bases clipped from V and 3 bases from J, the junction kept 21 bases outside the gene matches. Per germline, CDR1 MNHNY and CDR2 SVGAGI (reference sequence). CDR3 nucleotide sequence: TGTGCCAGCAGCCGAGGCTGGGGCGGACAGGGTTATTTAGACACTGAAGCTTTCTTT. Translation: CASSRGWGGQGYLDTEAFF.

The V gene is TRBV7-9, the J gene TRBJ2-2; 7 bases agree with TRBD2. This CDR3 spans 15 amino acids. Germline V gene data show CDR1 as SEHNR and CDR2 as FQNEAQ (reference sequence). V lost 4 bases to trimming and J lost 2 bases; unmatched junction nucleotides: 4. CDR3 DNA sequence: TGTGCCAGCAGCTCACGACTAGCCAACACCGGGGAGCTGTTTTTT. As protein: CASSSRLANTGELFF. The full variable domain, its missing parts supplied by reference TRBV7-9 and TRBJ2-2, is DTGVSQNPRHKITKRGQNVTFRCDPISEHNRLYWYRQTLGQGPEFLTYFQNEAQLEKSRLLSDRFSAERPKGSFSTLEIQRTEQGDSAMYLCASSSRLANTGELFFGEGSRLTVL.

This clone was recorded once. The chain employs TRBV3-1 (or the pseudogene TRBV3-2) and TRBJ1-2; tentatively, D is TRBD1 (6 bases). The CDR3 is made up of 14 amino acids. Trimming cost V 4 bases and J 1 base, with 10 bases left between them. From germline, CDR1 is LGHDT and CDR2 YNNKEL (reference sequence). CDR3 sequence (DNA): TGTGCCAGCAGCCTAATACAGGGTAACTATGGCTACACCTTC. Encoded protein: CASSLIQGNYGYTF.

V usage is TRBV11-2 and J usage is TRBJ2-1, with TRBD2 identical over 13 bases. CDR3 length equals 19 residues. With 5 bases clipped from V and 3 bases from J, the junction kept 13 bases outside the gene matches. Germline V gene sequence: CDR1 SGHAT, CDR2 FQNNGV. CDR3: CASSQTGTSGNLFYNEQFF. The DNA of the CDR3 is TGTGCCAGCAGCCAGACCGGGACTAGCGGGAATTTGTTCTACAATGAGCAGTTCTTC.

This clone occurred a few times. One junction end does not reproduce the germline sequence, and a read error may be involved. This CDR3 reads CASSLTSGRATGELFF. CDR3 DNA sequence: TGTGCTAGCAGCTTAACCAGCGGGAGGGCCACCGGGGAGCTGTTTTTT. The V and J genes are TRBV7-7 and TRBJ2-2, with 10 bases identical to TRBD2. This CDR3 has 16 amino acids. Germline CDR1 SSHAT, CDR2 FNYEAQ (reference sequence).

V gene TRBV25-1 combines with J gene TRBJ1-2, with TRBD1 as a possible D gene (5 bases). This CDR3 region has 13 residues. Per germline, CDR1 MGHDK and CDR2 SYGVNS. Deletions cut 5 bases from V and 4 bases from J, with 11 bases between. The CDR3 bases are TGTGCCAGCAGTAGTGGGCAGGGCTATGGCTACACCTTC. Its translation: CASSSGQGYGYTF.

The chain has TRBV11-2 and TRBJ2-7; 7 nucleotides match TRBD2. V lost 3 bases, J lost 0 bases, and 5 bases stayed unmatched. Germline V gene lookup returns CDR1 SGHAT and CDR2 FQNNGV. CDR3 length equals 15 residues. DNA for the CDR3: TGTGCCAGCAGCTTGGCCGGGACTACCTCCTACGAGCAGTACTTC. It yields the protein CASSLAGTTSYEQYF.

The chain has TRBV7-9 and TRBJ2-7; TRBD2 matches 7 bases. Germline assignment: CDR1 SEHNR and CDR2 FQNEAQ (reference sequence). V shed 7 bases and J 6 bases; nucleotides not matched to a gene: 9. This CDR3 has 13 amino acids. CDR3 loop: CASTGIGEGEQYF. CDR3 sequence (DNA): TGTGCCAGCACCGGAATTGGGGAGGGCGAGCAGTACTTC.

The V call is TRBV19, the J call TRBJ2-7; no reliable D call. Trimming removed 3 bases at V and 2 bases at J, with 5 bases between. The germline V gene has CDR1 LNHDA and CDR2 SQIVND (reference sequence). The CDR3 has 12 amino acids. The DNA for the CDR3 is TGTGCCAGTAGTATCAGAACCTACGAGCAGTACTTC. Its protein is CASSIRTYEQYF.

The DNA for the CDR3 is TGCGCCGCCGGACTAGCGGGAGGGGGTGAGCAGTTCTTC. Amino acids: CAAGLAGGGEQFF. This chain joins TRBV4-3 and TRBJ2-1; 15 bases align to TRBD2. CDR3 length: 13 amino acids. The germline V gene encodes CDR1 LGHNA and CDR2 YSLEER. V lost 11 bases and J lost 9; bases outside the gene matches: 5.

The chain is built from TRBV28 and TRBJ2-3, with TRBD1 matching 9 bases. V gave up 3 bases and J gave up 0 bases; unmatched junction bases: 7. The CDR3 runs to 17 residues. The V gene's germline CDR1 is MDHEN and CDR2 SYDVKM. CDR3 protein: CASSFPGQGPSTDTQYF. DNA for the CDR3: TGTGCCAGCAGTTTCCCCGGACAGGGGCCCAGCACAGATACGCAGTATTTT.

This chain connects TRBV4-3 to TRBJ1-1; D might be TRBD1 (6 bases). The V gene's germline CDR1 is LGHNA and CDR2 YSLEER. CDR3 size: 16 residues. V was cut by 0 bases and J by 3 bases, with 14 bases left in between. CDR3 in DNA: TGCGCCAGCAGCCAAGATGGGGGGGGCGCGGACACTGAAGCTTTCTTT. It specifies CASSQDGGGADTEAFF.

V gene TRBV5-1 combines with J gene TRBJ1-1; weak D call: TRBD1 (6 bases). From germline, CDR1 is SGHRS and CDR2 YFSETQ. V was clipped by 4 bases and J by 4 bases, with 17 bases between them. The CDR3 contains 15 residues. CDR3 bases: TGCGCCAGCAGCAGCGCCGGGGGGCGCGCCACTGAAGCTTTCTTT. It specifies CASSSAGGRATEAFF.

The J gene is TRBJ1-2, the V gene TRBV30; possibly TRBD1 for D (6 bases). CDR3 length: 13 residues. Germline CDR1 and CDR2: GTSNPN and SVGIG (reference sequence). Trimming cost V 3 bases and J 8 bases, with 16 bases left between them. In DNA, the CDR3 is TGTGCCTGGAGGGAACAGGGATTTGGCGGCTACACCTTC. This codes for CAWREQGFGGYTF.

The chain's CDR3 is CASSQEGGANVLTF. The CDR3 bases are TGTGCCAGTAGCCAAGAGGGTGGGGCCAACGTCCTGACTTTC. The chain carries TRBV19 and TRBJ2-6; a weak D match, TRBD2 (5 bases). CDR1 LNHDA and CDR2 SQIVND come from the germline V gene (reference sequence). There are 14 residues in the CDR3. V was trimmed by 6 bases and J by 3 bases, leaving 9 bases between them.

This clone occurred a few times. The chain joins TRBV4-3 to TRBJ1-3, with TRBD1 matching over 7 bases. The CDR3 runs 14 residues. Per the germline V gene, CDR1 is LGHNA and CDR2 is YSLEER. V dropped 5 bases and J dropped 4; count of bases not matched to a gene: 5. The CDR3 loop reads CASSSGGSGNTIYF. DNA for the CDR3: TGCGCCAGCAGCTCAGGGGGGTCAGGAAACACCATATATTTT.

For the CDR3, the DNA is TGCGCCAGCAGCTTAGCGCCAAACTATGGCTACACCTTC. Protein sequence: CASSLAPNYGYTF. This chain uses TRBV5-1 with TRBJ1-2; D is undetermined. Trimming shortened V by 2 bases and J by 2 bases, and 7 bases separated the two germline ends. CDR3 length: 13 residues. From germline, CDR1 is SGHRS and CDR2 YFSETQ.

This chain links TRBV19 with TRBJ2-1; maybe TRBD1 (5 bases). The CDR3 has 11 residues. Germline V CDR1 and CDR2: LNHDA, SQIVND (reference sequence). V was cut by 4 bases and J by 9 bases, with 7 bases left in between. The CDR3 loop is CASSTRGEQFF. The DNA of the CDR3 is TGTGCCAGTAGTACAAGGGGTGAGCAGTTCTTC.

This clone was detected a few times. The J gene is TRBJ1-1, the V gene TRBV19; D call uncertain. V was trimmed by 3 bases and J by 5 bases, leaving 10 bases between them. The CDR3 spans 13 residues. Germline-derived CDR1 and CDR2 are LNHDA and SQIVND (reference sequence). The CDR3 DNA is TGTGCCAGTAGTATCATCGAACAGACTGAAGCTTTCTTT. This gives the protein CASSIIEQTEAFF.

V gene TRBV5-4 combines with J gene TRBJ2-2; D perhaps matches TRBD2 (5 bases). Germline V gene sequence: CDR1 SGHNT, CDR2 YYREEE (reference sequence). V lost 6 bases, J lost 4 bases, and 10 bases lay in between. The CDR3 loop spans 13 amino acids. CDR3 loop: CASMRAGTGELFF. The CDR3 DNA sequence: TGTGCCAGCATGAGGGCGGGCACCGGGGAGCTGTTTTTT.

V gene TRBV5-4 combines with J gene TRBJ1-1, with D possibly matching TRBD1 (6 bases). Germline V lookup: CDR1 SGHNT, CDR2 YYREEE (reference sequence). V was shortened by 5 bases and J by 2 bases, with 16 bases between the two germline ends. The CDR3 sequence is 15 residues long. CDR3 sequence (DNA): TGTGCCAGCAGAACTGCCGGGACACTCAACACTGAAGCTTTCTTT. Its translation: CASRTAGTLNTEAFF.

This chain connects TRBV12-5 to TRBJ2-7, with D possibly TRBD2 on 6 matching bases. Trimming took 7 bases from V and 1 from J, leaving 17 bases between them. Germline lookup yields CDR1 LGHNT and CDR2 FRNRAP. The CDR3 consists of 15 residues. The CDR3 sequence: CASVLGREGSYEQYF. As DNA, the CDR3 is TGTGCTAGTGTACTGGGGCGGGAAGGATCCTACGAGCAGTACTTC.

This clone was found a few times. The rearrangement uses TRBV19 and TRBJ2-1, with a weak D call TRBD1 (5 bases). The germline V and J ends were trimmed by 9 bases and 6 bases, with 15 bases remaining between them. This CDR3 is built from 13 residues. Germline CDR1 reads LNHDA; CDR2 reads SQIVND (reference sequence). The CDR3 sequence is CASRHIQGNEQFF. CDR3 sequence (DNA): TGTGCCAGCAGACACATTCAGGGCAATGAGCAGTTCTTC.

This sequence joins TRBV12-5 and TRBJ2-4; 14 nucleotides agree with TRBD2. The germline V gene encodes CDR1 LGHNT and CDR2 FRNRAP. The CDR3 runs 17 residues. J was trimmed by 7 bases and V by 3 bases; bases with no gene match: 8. CDR3 loop: CASGLGGTSGRGNIQYF. Here the CDR3 DNA reads TGTGCTAGTGGTTTAGGAGGGACTAGCGGGAGAGGGAACATTCAGTACTTC.

This chain uses TRBV7-2 with TRBJ2-3; D possibly corresponds to TRBD2 (6 bases). The CDR3 has 16 residues. Germline V CDR1 and CDR2: SGHTA, FQGNSA. V lost 1 base to trimming and J lost 2 bases, with 13 bases between them. DNA of the CDR3: TGTGCCAGCAGCTTAGTTGCGGGACCCTCCACAGATACGCAGTATTTT. It specifies CASSLVAGPSTDTQYF.

This chain connects TRBV4-3 to TRBJ1-2; the match to TRBD1 covers 7 bases. CDR3 length equals 16 residues. Germline V gene lookup returns CDR1 LGHNA and CDR2 YSLEER. V dropped 0 bases and J dropped 1; count of bases not matched to a gene: 5. The CDR3: CASSQDWQGVNYGYTF. The CDR3 region has the DNA TGCGCCAGCAGCCAAGATTGGCAGGGGGTTAACTATGGCTACACCTTC.

The rearrangement links TRBV12-5 to TRBJ1-1; D is unclear. Per germline, CDR1 LGHNT and CDR2 FRNRAP. CDR3 length: 12 residues. The V end was cut by 6 bases, the J end by 6 bases, with 11 bases between. CDR3 sequence reads: CASGTDGAEAFF. CDR3 coding DNA: TGTGCTAGTGGGACCGACGGGGCTGAAGCTTTCTTT.

The chain combines TRBV9 with TRBJ2-5, with 10 nucleotides matching TRBD2. J lost 5 bases, V lost 7 bases, and 8 bases had no gene match. This CDR3 is 14 amino acids long. The germline gives CDR1 SGDLS, CDR2 YYNGEE. The CDR3 DNA reads TGTGCCAGCGCACCGGGACTAGCGAGGGAGACCCAGTACTTC. Translation: CASAPGLARETQYF. Using reference TRBV9 and TRBJ2-5 for the parts outside the CDR3, the full variable domain is DSGVTQTPKHLITATGQRVTLRCSPRSGDLSVYWYQQSLDQGLQFLIQYYNGEERAKGNILERFSAQQFPDLHSELNLSSLELGDSALYFCASAPGLARETQYFGPGTRLLVL.

A single count supports this clone. In nucleotides, the CDR3 is TGTGCCAGCAGCCCGTCACAGGGAACCACCTACGAGCAGTACTTC. Encoded protein: CASSPSQGTTYEQYF. This chain joins TRBV7-8 and TRBJ2-7, with a tentative D call TRBD1 (6 bases). CDR1 SGHVS and CDR2 FQNEAQ come from the germline V gene. The V gene lost 5 bases and the J gene lost 2 bases, with 16 bases spanning the gap. This CDR3 has 15 residues.

The chain joins TRBV25-1 to TRBJ1-4; 7 nucleotides agree with TRBD1. The trim removed 4 bases at V and 3 bases at J, leaving 5 bases unmatched. The CDR3 extends over 15 amino acids. CDR1 is MGHDK, CDR2 SYGVNS, per germline. CDR3 loop: CASSGSGTANEKLFF. CDR3 bases: TGTGCCAGCAGTGGCTCCGGGACAGCTAATGAAAAACTGTTTTTT. Complete variable domain (other parts from reference TRBV25-1 and TRBJ1-4): EADIYQTPRYLVIGTGKKITLECSQTMGHDKMYWYQQDPGMELHLIHYSYGVNSTEKGDLSSESTVSRIRTEHFPLTLESARPSHTSQYLCASSGSGTANEKLFFGSGTQLSVL.

This clone was observed a handful of times. The chain carries TRBV5-1 and TRBJ1-1; no clear D. Trimming stripped 4 bases from V and 1 base from J, with 17 bases between. The CDR3 runs to 16 residues. Germline assignment: CDR1 SGHRS and CDR2 YFSETQ. DNA for the CDR3: TGCGCCAGCAGCCCGCGAAATGAGCTAGCGAACACTGAAGCTTTCTTT. Translation: CASSPRNELANTEAFF.

The CDR3 bases are TGTGCCAGCAGCTTGGGCTCCGGAAACACCATATATTTT. Translating gives CASSLGSGNTIYF. The chain has TRBV7-2 and TRBJ1-3; D uncertain. The length of the CDR3 is 13 residues. Germline CDR1 is SGHTA and CDR2 is FQGNSA. Trimming took 3 bases from V and 4 from J, leaving 7 bases between them.